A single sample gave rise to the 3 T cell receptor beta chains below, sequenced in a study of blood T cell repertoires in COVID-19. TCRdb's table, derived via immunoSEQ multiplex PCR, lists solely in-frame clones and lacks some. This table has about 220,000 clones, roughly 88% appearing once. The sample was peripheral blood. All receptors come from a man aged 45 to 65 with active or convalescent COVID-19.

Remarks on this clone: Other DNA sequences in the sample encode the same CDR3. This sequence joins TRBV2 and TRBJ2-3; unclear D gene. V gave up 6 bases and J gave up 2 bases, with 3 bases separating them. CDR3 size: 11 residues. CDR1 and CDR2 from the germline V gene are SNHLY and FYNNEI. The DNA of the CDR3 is TGTGCCAGCAGACTCACAGATACGCAGTATTTT. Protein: CASRLTDTQYF.

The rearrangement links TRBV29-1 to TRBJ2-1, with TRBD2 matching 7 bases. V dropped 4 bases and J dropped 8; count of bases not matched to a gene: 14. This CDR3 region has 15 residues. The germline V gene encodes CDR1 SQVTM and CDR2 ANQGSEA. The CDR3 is CSVGGDLSGIDEQFF. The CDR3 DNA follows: TGCAGCGTTGGGGGGGACCTAAGCGGGATCGATGAGCAGTTCTTC.

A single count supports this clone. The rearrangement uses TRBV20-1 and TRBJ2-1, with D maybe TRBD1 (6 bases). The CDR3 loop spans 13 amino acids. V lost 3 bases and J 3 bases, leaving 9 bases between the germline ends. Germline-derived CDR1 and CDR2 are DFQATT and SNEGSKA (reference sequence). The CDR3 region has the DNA TGCAGTGCTAGTAGGGGGATCTACAATGAGCAGTTCTTC. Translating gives CSASRGIYNEQFF.